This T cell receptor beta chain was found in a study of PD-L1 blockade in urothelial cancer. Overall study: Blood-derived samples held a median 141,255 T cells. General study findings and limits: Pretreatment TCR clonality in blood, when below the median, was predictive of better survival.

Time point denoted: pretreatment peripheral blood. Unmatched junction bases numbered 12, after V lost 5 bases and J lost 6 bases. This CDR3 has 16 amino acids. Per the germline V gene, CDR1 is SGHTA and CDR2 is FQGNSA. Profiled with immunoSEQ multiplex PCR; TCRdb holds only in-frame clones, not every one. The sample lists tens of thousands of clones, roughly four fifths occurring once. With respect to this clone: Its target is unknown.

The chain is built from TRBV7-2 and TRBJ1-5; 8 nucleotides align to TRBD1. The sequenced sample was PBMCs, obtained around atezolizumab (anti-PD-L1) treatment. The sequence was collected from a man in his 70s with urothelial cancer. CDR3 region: CASSASGQGRGQPQHF. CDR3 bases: TGTGCCAGCAGCGCCTCAGGACAGGGTCGGGGTCAGCCCCAGCATTTT.